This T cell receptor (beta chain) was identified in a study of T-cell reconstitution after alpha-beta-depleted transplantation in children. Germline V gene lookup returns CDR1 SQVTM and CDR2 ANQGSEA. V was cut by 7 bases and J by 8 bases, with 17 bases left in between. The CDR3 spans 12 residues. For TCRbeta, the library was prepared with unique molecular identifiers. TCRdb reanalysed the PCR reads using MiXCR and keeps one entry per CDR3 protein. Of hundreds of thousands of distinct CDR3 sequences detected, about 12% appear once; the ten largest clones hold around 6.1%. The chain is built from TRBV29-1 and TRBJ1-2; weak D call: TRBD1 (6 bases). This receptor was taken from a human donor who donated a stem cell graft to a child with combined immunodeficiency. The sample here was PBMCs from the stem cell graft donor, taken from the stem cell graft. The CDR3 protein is CSAFDTTGGYTF. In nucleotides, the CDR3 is TGCAGCGCCTTTGACACCACAGGGGGCTACACCTTC.